Following are 30 T cell receptor beta chains from one sample sequenced in a study of blood T cell repertoires in COVID-19 (dated by TCRdb to between 2020 and 2021). Library construction relied on the immunoSEQ multiplex PCR assay. The table was pulled from immuneACCESS by TCRdb, which kept in-frame rearrangements only. Such tables lose some clones; where checked, under half of the loss comes from unresolved V genes, and the rest has no known cause. This sample gives roughly 250,000 clones in total; roughly 88% of them show up just once. 2% to 2.5% of the sample lies in the top ten. The sample taken for sequencing was PBMCs or T cells enriched from blood (not recorded which). The receptors shown here come from a woman aged 50 to 65 who had recovered from COVID-19.

This chain uses TRBV3-1 (or the pseudogene TRBV3-2) with TRBJ2-7; D perhaps matches TRBD1 (5 bases). Germline CDR1 is LGHDT and CDR2 is YNNKEL (reference sequence). With 4 bases removed from V and 3 bases from J, the gap between germline ends came to 10 bases. The CDR3 length is 13 residues. The CDR3 loop reads CASSRDSYYEQYF. The DNA of the CDR3 is TGTGCCAGCAGCCGCGACAGCTACTACGAGCAGTACTTC.

This sequence joins TRBV9 and TRBJ1-5; the D gene is possibly TRBD1 (6 bases). V lost 1 base to trimming and J lost 7 bases, with 12 bases between them. The CDR3 runs to 14 residues. Germline V CDR1 and CDR2: SGDLS, YYNGEE. CDR3 amino acids: CASSVSGVGQPQHF. In DNA, the CDR3 is TGTGCCAGCAGCGTATCAGGGGTTGGACAGCCCCAGCATTTT.

The chain employs TRBV11-2 and TRBJ1-1, with a weak D call TRBD1 (6 bases). V lost 3 bases, J lost 7 bases, and 12 bases lay in between. The CDR3 has 13 amino acids. Germline CDR1 SGHAT, CDR2 FQNNGV. The CDR3: CASSFHQGIEAFF. CDR3 DNA: TGTGCCAGCAGCTTCCATCAGGGGATTGAAGCTTTCTTT. The full variable domain, rest sourced from reference TRBV11-2 and TRBJ1-1, is EAGVAQSPRYKIIEKRQSVAFWCNPISGHATLYWYQQILGQGPKLLIQFQNNGVVDDSQLPKDRFSAERLKGVDSTLKIQPAKLEDSAVYLCASSFHQGIEAFFGQGTRLTVV.

The J gene is TRBJ1-5, the V gene TRBV10-3, with D perhaps matching TRBD1 (5 bases). V was clipped by 6 bases and J by 0 bases, with 6 bases between them. Per the germline V gene, CDR1 is ENHRY and CDR2 is SYGVKD. This CDR3 contains 13 residues. The DNA of the CDR3 is TGTGCCATCAGCGGACATAGCAATCAGCCCCAGCATTTT. Its protein is CAISGHSNQPQHF.

The chain links TRBV15 to TRBJ1-2, with D perhaps matching TRBD1 (5 bases). V was clipped by 0 bases and J by 4 bases, with 12 bases between them. Germline assignment: CDR1 LNHNV and CDR2 YYDKDF (reference sequence). This CDR3 comprises 15 residues. The DNA of the CDR3 is TGTGCCACCAGCAGAGATCTTCAGGGACTCTATGGCTACACCTTC. Translation gives CATSRDLQGLYGYTF.

This clone was seen only a few times. The chain is built from TRBV19 and TRBJ2-1; 10 bases map to TRBD2. The CDR3 sequence is 17 residues long. After removal of 3 bases from V and 7 bases from J, the junction contained 12 bases not matched to a gene. CDR1 LNHDA and CDR2 SQIVND come from the germline V gene (reference sequence). CDR3 region: CASSMLASGSGWNEQFF. Written as DNA, the CDR3 is TGTGCCAGTAGTATGTTGGCTAGCGGGAGCGGATGGAATGAGCAGTTCTTC.

The chain combines TRBV19 with TRBJ2-6; the D is unclear. Trimming took 5 bases from V and 5 from J, leaving 7 bases between them. Germline V gene data show CDR1 as LNHDA and CDR2 as SQIVND (reference sequence). The CDR3 is made up of 13 amino acids. CDR3 loop: CASSPSWANVLTF. The CDR3 DNA sequence: TGTGCCAGTAGTCCCTCCTGGGCCAACGTCCTGACTTTC. The whole variable domain, filled in from reference TRBV19 and TRBJ2-6, reads DGGITQSPKYLFRKEGQNVTLSCEQNLNHDAMYWYRQDPGQGLRLIYYSQIVNDFQKGDIAEGYSVSREKKESFPLTVTSAQKNPTAFYLCASSPSWANVLTFGAGSRLTVL.

The rearrangement links TRBV5-1 to TRBJ2-1; TRBD1 agrees at 10 bases. V lost 5 bases, J lost 10 bases, and 15 bases stayed unmatched. The CDR3 covers 16 residues. The germline gives CDR1 SGHRS, CDR2 YFSETQ. This CDR3 is CASSPQAGTGVLEQFF. CDR3 DNA sequence: TGCGCCAGCAGTCCGCAAGCCGGGACAGGGGTATTGGAGCAGTTCTTC.

The rearrangement joins TRBV4-3 to TRBJ2-5, with 8 bases identical to TRBD1. The CDR3 is made up of 14 amino acids. Losses at the gene ends were 2 bases for V and 3 bases for J; bases not matched to a gene: 2. Germline loops: CDR1 LGHNA, CDR2 YSLEER. The CDR3: CASSQTTGEETQYF. The CDR3 region has the DNA TGCGCCAGCAGCCAAACGACAGGGGAAGAGACCCAGTACTTC.

Turning to this clone: Relative to the germline gene, one junction end is altered; a read error may explain this. The chain combines TRBV7-7 with TRBJ2-5, with 7 bases aligning to TRBD1. The CDR3 length is 14 residues. Germline V gene sequence: CDR1 SSHAT, CDR2 FNYEAQ (reference sequence). CDR3 region: CASSRGQIQETQYF. CDR3 coding DNA: TGTGCTAGCAGCAGGGGACAGATCCAAGAGACCCAGTACTTC.

The V call is TRBV7-6, the J call TRBJ1-1; D possibly corresponds to TRBD1 (6 bases). This CDR3 contains 14 residues. With 5 bases removed from V and 5 bases from J, the gap between germline ends came to 15 bases. Germline V gene sequence: CDR1 SGHVS, CDR2 FNYEAQ. The CDR3, as DNA: TGTGCCAGCAGCCTCAGGGGAGTCGGGACTGAAGCTTTCTTT. It specifies CASSLRGVGTEAFF. Filled out from reference TRBV7-6 and TRBJ1-1, the complete variable domain reads GAGVSQSPRYKVTKRGQDVALRCDPISGHVSLYWYRQALGQGPEFLTYFNYEAQQDKSGLPNDRFSAERPEGSISTLTIQRTEQRDSAMYRCASSLRGVGTEAFFGQGTRLTVV.

This clone was observed a single time. The rearrangement uses TRBV11-2 and TRBJ1-1; D ambiguous. The CDR3 contains 14 residues. Looked up from germline, CDR1 is SGHAT and CDR2 is FQNNGV. V shed 2 bases and J shed 1 base, with 8 bases lying between them. CDR3 protein: CASSLLSGNTEAFF. In DNA, the CDR3 is TGTGCCAGCAGCTTACTCAGTGGGAACACTGAAGCTTTCTTT.

The genes are TRBV7-3 and TRBJ1-6; no reliable D call. V lost 1 base, J lost 6 bases, and 16 bases lay in between. This CDR3 is built from 17 residues. CDR1 is SGHTA and CDR2 is FQGTGA in the germline V gene. As DNA, the CDR3 is TGTGCCAGCAGCTTAAACCTTTCCGGGTCCCTTAATTCACCCCTCCACTTT. This translates into CASSLNLSGSLNSPLHF.

This sequence joins TRBV27 and TRBJ2-2, with a tentative D call TRBD1 (5 bases). The CDR3 is 16 amino acids. V was clipped by 6 bases and J by 0 bases, with 14 bases between them. Germline V gene lookup returns CDR1 MNHEY and CDR2 SMNVEV (reference sequence). The CDR3 DNA reads as TGTGCCAGCAGCCTTCGGACAACCGCGAACACCGGGGAGCTGTTTTTT. This gives the protein CASSLRTTANTGELFF.

The genes are TRBV12-3 or TRBV12-4 and TRBJ1-1; tentative D call: TRBD1 (6 bases). Trimming took 8 bases from V and 1 from J, leaving 11 bases between them. This CDR3 comprises 13 residues. DNA of the CDR3: TGTGCCAGCGGTTACAGGGAGAACACTGAAGCTTTCTTT. Its translation: CASGYRENTEAFF.

The genes are TRBV30 and TRBJ1-5; tentatively, D is TRBD1 (6 bases). This CDR3 region has 13 residues. Germline V gives CDR1 GTSNPN, CDR2 SVGIG (reference sequence). Deletions cut 2 bases from V and 8 bases from J, with 13 bases between. The CDR3 region is CAWSQGHGEPQHF. DNA for the CDR3: TGTGCCTGGAGTCAGGGACATGGGGAGCCCCAGCATTTT.

The CDR3 protein is CASSPGTGGNEQFF. The CDR3 DNA sequence: TGTGCCAGCAGCCCCGGGACAGGGGGCAATGAGCAGTTCTTC. The chain couples TRBV2 to TRBJ2-1; TRBD1 aligns across 11 bases. V lost 6 bases to trimming and J lost 6 bases; unmatched junction nucleotides: 4. CDR1 SNHLY and CDR2 FYNNEI come from the germline V gene. The CDR3 loop spans 14 amino acids.

This sequence joins TRBV7-2 and TRBJ2-2; D may be TRBD2 (6 bases). Trimming removed 5 bases from V and 6 bases from J, with 19 bases in between. In germline, CDR1 is SGHTA, CDR2 FQGNSA. The CDR3 totals 16 residues. The CDR3 spells CASSPRGTGGSGELFF. The CDR3 region has the DNA TGTGCCAGCAGCCCACGGGGAACCGGGGGTTCCGGGGAGCTGTTTTTT.

The chain joins TRBV5-1 to TRBJ1-6; 10 nucleotides agree with TRBD1. The germline V gene has CDR1 SGHRS and CDR2 YFSETQ. This CDR3 has 18 residues. V was clipped by 3 bases and J by 0 bases; unmatched bases: 6. As DNA, the CDR3 is TGCGCCAGCAGCTGGGGACAGGGGACCCACTCCTATAATTCACCCCTCCACTTT. Amino acids: CASSWGQGTHSYNSPLHF.

The rearrangement uses TRBV29-1 and TRBJ1-3; D not certain. CDR1 and CDR2 (germline): SQVTM, ANQGSEA. This CDR3 is 16 amino acids long. Trimming shortened V by 5 bases and J by 0 bases, and 17 bases separated the two germline ends. CDR3 coding DNA: TGCAGCGTTCCGGCAGGAAAGAAAAACTCTGGAAACACCATATATTTT. Its translation: CSVPAGKKNSGNTIYF.

This rearrangement joins TRBV12-5 to TRBJ1-1; D not resolved. V lost 0 bases, J lost 0 bases, and 11 bases lay in between. CDR3 size: 16 residues. Germline CDR1 LGHNT, CDR2 FRNRAP. The CDR3 DNA sequence: TGTGCTAGTGGTTTGGTACGGGAGTATATGAACACTGAAGCTTTCTTT. It is translated as CASGLVREYMNTEAFF.

The gene calls are TRBV12-2 and TRBJ2-3; the table's D call of TRBD2 was not tested on the DNA. TRBV12-2 is noted as a pseudogene. This CDR3 comprises 16 residues. The CDR3 bases are TGTGCAAGTCGCTCAGGGGGACTAGCGGGCCCAGATACGCAGTATTTT. Its protein product is CASRSGGLAGPDTQYF.

This clone was seen a handful of times. CDR3 sequence reads: CAQAPRGGNQPQHF. CDR3 coding DNA: TGTGCCCAGGCCCCCAGGGGAGGCAATCAGCCCCAGCATTTT. This chain links TRBV30 with TRBJ1-5; TRBD1 is a possible D gene (6 bases). V was shortened by 8 bases and J by 2 bases, with 16 bases between the two germline ends. The CDR3 runs to 14 residues. In germline, CDR1 is GTSNPN, CDR2 SVGIG (reference sequence).

V is TRBV5-4 and J is TRBJ2-2; a weak D match, TRBD2 (6 bases). The V end lost 2 bases, the J end lost 5 bases, and 13 bases lay between the germline ends. Germline-derived CDR1 and CDR2 are SGHNT and YYREEE (reference sequence). There are 15 residues in the CDR3. The chain's CDR3 is CASSLGLAPTGELFF. Here the CDR3 DNA reads TGTGCCAGCAGCTTAGGGCTAGCGCCTACCGGGGAGCTGTTTTTT.

This chain links TRBV19 with TRBJ1-1; TRBD1 is a possible D gene (5 bases). This CDR3 is built from 14 residues. Trimming removed 5 bases from V and 4 bases from J, with 14 bases in between. In germline, CDR1 is LNHDA, CDR2 SQIVND (reference sequence). The CDR3 DNA is TGTGCCAGTAGTGACAGTCAATGGGGCACTGAAGCTTTCTTT. It yields the protein CASSDSQWGTEAFF. The complete variable domain, with remaining parts taken from reference TRBV19 and TRBJ1-1, reads DGGITQSPKYLFRKEGQNVTLSCEQNLNHDAMYWYRQDPGQGLRLIYYSQIVNDFQKGDIAEGYSVSREKKESFPLTVTSAQKNPTAFYLCASSDSQWGTEAFFGQGTRLTVV.

The chain links TRBV11-3 to TRBJ2-2; 8 positions agree with TRBD2. Germline loops: CDR1 SGHNT, CDR2 YENEEA. The CDR3 covers 17 residues. J gave up 4 bases and V 6 bases, and 13 bases lay outside the gene matches. The CDR3 loop reads CASRPNLAGRSTGELFF. The CDR3 DNA reads TGTGCCAGCAGGCCCAATTTAGCGGGGCGTTCCACCGGGGAGCTGTTTTTT.

The chain recombines TRBV28 with TRBJ2-3, with unresolved D. The germline V gene has CDR1 MDHEN and CDR2 SYDVKM. The CDR3 extends over 15 amino acids. V lost 5 bases and J 2 bases, leaving 14 bases between the germline ends. CDR3 sequence (DNA): TGTGCCAGCAGTGACACCCTTATCATCACAGATACGCAGTATTTT. It codes for CASSDTLIITDTQYF.

This clone showed up just a few times. The chain is built from TRBV28 and TRBJ2-2; D is unresolved. Germline V gene data show CDR1 as MDHEN and CDR2 as SYDVKM. The CDR3 runs to 19 residues. V lost 1 base to trimming and J lost 3 bases, with 21 bases between them. CDR3 DNA sequence: TGTGCCAGCAGTTTATCTTTCTCCTCTTCGGCAGGTTACACCGGGGAGCTGTTTTTT. Its protein product is CASSLSFSSSAGYTGELFF. Based on the CDR3 plus reference TRBV28 and TRBJ2-2, the full variable domain is DVKVTQSSRYLVKRTGEKVFLECVQDMDHENMFWYRQDPGLGLRLIYFSYDVKMKEKGDIPEGYSVSREKKERFSLILESASTNQTSMYLCASSLSFSSSAGYTGELFFGEGSRLTVL.

The genes are TRBV6-5 and TRBJ2-1, with D perhaps matching TRBD2 (5 bases). This CDR3 is 15 amino acids long. V was cut by 6 bases and J by 6 bases, with 18 bases left in between. Germline loops: CDR1 MNHEY, CDR2 SVGAGI. The CDR3 nucleotides are TGTGCCAGCAGCCGTTTCGGGGTCGTTCTCAATGAGCAGTTCTTC. This encodes CASSRFGVVLNEQFF.

This clone was found once. The V gene is TRBV5-6, the J gene TRBJ1-1; 7 bases match TRBD1. After removal of 4 bases from V and 1 base from J, the junction contained 7 bases not matched to a gene. Germline loops: CDR1 SGHDT, CDR2 YYEEEE. CDR3 length equals 15 residues. CDR3 sequence reads: CASSKDRVRNTEAFF. Written as DNA, the CDR3 is TGTGCCAGCAGCAAAGACAGGGTACGGAACACTGAAGCTTTCTTT.